A selection of T cell receptor beta chains follows, all from one sample in a study of blood T cell repertoires in COVID-19. The protocol was immunoSEQ multiplex PCR, while the TCRdb copy is restricted to in-frame clones and leaves out a portion. The sample lists 50,000 to 70,000 clones, about four fifths occurring once. The sample comprised peripheral blood. The receptors here all came from a man aged 65 to 79 with active COVID-19. The conserved cysteine and the conserved F or W are not part of the CDR3 here. Fields, in order: V gene, J gene, CDR3 protein.

V gene: TRBV30; J gene: TRBJ2-7; CDR3 protein: AFVQGAEQY
V gene: TRBV9; J gene: TRBJ2-1; CDR3 protein: ASSVGGRDREQF
V gene: TRBV20-1; J gene: TRBJ1-1; CDR3 protein: SASKQGAPMNTEAF
V gene: TRBV30; J gene: TRBJ1-1; CDR3 protein: AWEDGLNTEAF
V gene: TRBV5-1; J gene: TRBJ2-5; CDR3 protein: ASSLAGGNGETQY
V gene: TRBV5-8; J gene: TRBJ1-2; CDR3 protein: ASSLGGNGYT
V gene: TRBV7-3; J gene: TRBJ2-2; CDR3 protein: ASTISQRLAGNTGELF
V gene: TRBV2; J gene: TRBJ1-1; CDR3 protein: ASRTTGGNTEAF
V gene: TRBV18; J gene: TRBJ2-3; CDR3 protein: ASSSDSLRAQY
V gene: TRBV5-1; J gene: TRBJ2-5; CDR3 protein: ASSQDSATETQY
V gene: TRBV25-1; J gene: TRBJ2-1; CDR3 protein: ASSFYGSEQF
V gene: TRBV11-2; J gene: TRBJ2-2; CDR3 protein: ASSPLSGELF
V gene: TRBV5-6; J gene: TRBJ1-2; CDR3 protein: ASSSYYGYT
V gene: TRBV5-1; J gene: TRBJ2-3; CDR3 protein: ASSMGLAASSTDTQY
V gene: TRBV7-6; J gene: TRBJ2-1; CDR3 protein: ASSPSRTSGNEQF
V gene: TRBV2; J gene: TRBJ2-3; CDR3 protein: ASSERIITDTQY
V gene: TRBV5-6; J gene: TRBJ2-7; CDR3 protein: ASSLVTRGYEQY
V gene: TRBV30; J gene: TRBJ2-3; CDR3 protein: AWSVHFPSGSTDTQY
V gene: TRBV29-1; J gene: TRBJ1-2; CDR3 protein: SVWRYGYT
V gene: TRBV19; J gene: TRBJ1-5; CDR3 protein: ASSIVTGGYDQPQH